Detailed here is one T cell receptor beta chain. The antigen is undetermined. The sample is drawn from a study of cytomegalovirus exposure and HLA in healthy donors. Study-wide results and limits: Three chains tied to CMV proved CMV antigen-specific in vitro. TCR beta chains associated with HLA were, in a later analysis, more clonally expanded than equally common others. The authors later linked a missense DCLRE1C variant to TCR beta V- and J-gene trimming. The authors later found most CMV-associated TCR beta chains appeared HLA-restricted.

13 Jbeta primers and 60 Vbeta primers were used for the PCR. The assay was immunoSEQ multiplex PCR, and TCRdb's table has in-frame clones only and misses some. The profile shows roughly 110,000 clones, around 75% of them singletons. The origin of this receptor is a woman in her 30s in good health and CMV-seronegative. The sequenced material came from PBMCs.

CDR3 DNA: TGTGCCATCAGCTACAGGGAAGTGAACACTGAAGCTTTCTTT. Its translation: CAISYREVNTEAFF. The chain couples TRBV10-3 to TRBJ1-1; D is perhaps TRBD1 (6 bases). The CDR3 has 14 residues. The germline CDR1 and CDR2 sequences are ENHRY and SYGVKD. V lost 6 bases to trimming and J lost 0 bases, with 11 bases between them.